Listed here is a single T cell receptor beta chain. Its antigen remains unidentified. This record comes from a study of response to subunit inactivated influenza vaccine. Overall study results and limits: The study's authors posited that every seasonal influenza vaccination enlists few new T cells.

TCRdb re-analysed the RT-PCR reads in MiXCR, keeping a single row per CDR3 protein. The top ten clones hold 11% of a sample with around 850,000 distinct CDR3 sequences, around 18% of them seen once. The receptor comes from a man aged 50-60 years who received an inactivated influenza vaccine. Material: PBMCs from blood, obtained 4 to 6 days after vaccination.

CDR3 protein: CASSFGSHTDTQYF. In DNA, the CDR3 is TGTGCCAGCAGCTTTGGTTCCCACACAGATACGCAGTATTTT. The rearrangement joins TRBV7-2 to TRBJ2-3; D not certain. Trimming cost V 3 bases and J 2 bases, with 9 bases left between them. Germline V gives CDR1 SGHTA, CDR2 FQGNSA. The CDR3 spans 14 residues.